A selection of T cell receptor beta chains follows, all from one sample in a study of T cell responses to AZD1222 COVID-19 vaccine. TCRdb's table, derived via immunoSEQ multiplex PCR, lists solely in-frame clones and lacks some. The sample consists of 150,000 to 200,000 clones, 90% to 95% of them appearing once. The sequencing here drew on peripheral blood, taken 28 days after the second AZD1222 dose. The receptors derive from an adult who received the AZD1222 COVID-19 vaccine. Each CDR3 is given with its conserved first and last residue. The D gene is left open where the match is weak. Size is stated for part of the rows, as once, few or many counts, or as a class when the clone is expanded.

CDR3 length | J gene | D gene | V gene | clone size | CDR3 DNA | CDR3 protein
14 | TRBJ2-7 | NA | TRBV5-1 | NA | TGCGCCAGCAGCCTCTCCGGGACATACGACGAGCAGTACTTC | CASSLSGTYDEQYF
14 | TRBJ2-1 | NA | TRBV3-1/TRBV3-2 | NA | TGTGCCAGCAGCCCTATGACAGTTATCAATGAGCAGTTCTTC | CASSPMTVINEQFF
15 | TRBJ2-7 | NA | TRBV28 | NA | TGTGCCACCATTCACCGGGACTTAGCCGCCTACGAGCAGTACTTC | CATIHRDLAAYEQYF
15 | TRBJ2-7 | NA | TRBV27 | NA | TGTGCCAGCAGTTTATCGATAGGGGGCTCCTACGAGCAGTACTTC | CASSLSIGGSYEQYF
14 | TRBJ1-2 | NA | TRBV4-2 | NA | TGTGCCAGCAGCCAAGCATGGAGGGACTATGGCTACACCTTC | CASSQAWRDYGYTF
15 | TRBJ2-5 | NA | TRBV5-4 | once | TGTGCCAGCAGCTTGTGGCAGGGAGGTCGAGAGACCCAGTACTTC | CASSLWQGGRETQYF
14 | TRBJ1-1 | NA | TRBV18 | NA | TGTGCCAGCTCACCGCAGGGTAAGAACACTGAAGCTTTCTTT | CASSPQGKNTEAFF
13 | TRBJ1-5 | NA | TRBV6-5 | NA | TGTGCCAGCCTCCGGGACGGCAATCAGCCCCAGCATTTT | CASLRDGNQPQHF
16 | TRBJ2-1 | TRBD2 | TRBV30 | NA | TGTGCCTGGAGTGTGGGAGGCGGGAGGGCCTACAATGAGCAGTTCTTC | CAWSVGGGRAYNEQFF
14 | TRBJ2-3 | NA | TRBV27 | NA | TGTGCCAGCAGTCCCAGACAGGAGATCCATACGCAGTATTTT | CASSPRQEIHTQYF
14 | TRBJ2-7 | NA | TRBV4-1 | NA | TGCGCCAGCAGCCAAGATGGGGAGGACTACGAGCAGTACTTC | CASSQDGEDYEQYF
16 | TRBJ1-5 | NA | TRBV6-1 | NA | TGTGCCAGCAGTGAAGCGAGACAGGTTAGCAATCAGCCCCAGCATTTT | CASSEARQVSNQPQHF
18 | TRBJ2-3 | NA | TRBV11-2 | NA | TGTGCCAGCAGCCCTCCCGATACAGGTACGGGGAAGACAGATACGCAGTATTTT | CASSPPDTGTGKTDTQYF
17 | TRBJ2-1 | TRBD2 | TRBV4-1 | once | TGCGCCAGCAGCCAGCCTACTAGCGGGGGGCGGCAAAATGAGCAGTTCTTC | CASSQPTSGGRQNEQFF
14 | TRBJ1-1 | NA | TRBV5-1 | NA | TGCGCCAGCAGCTTAGGGGGGATGAACACTGAAGCTTTCTTT | CASSLGGMNTEAFF
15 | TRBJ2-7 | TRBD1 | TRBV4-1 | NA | TGCGCCAGCAGCCACTCCAAGGGGGCGGCGTACGAGCAGTACTTC | CASSHSKGAAYEQYF
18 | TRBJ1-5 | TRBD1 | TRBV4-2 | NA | TGTGCCAGCAGCCAAGGGGTATCGACAGGGGGTAGCAATCAGCCCCAGCATTTT | CASSQGVSTGGSNQPQHF
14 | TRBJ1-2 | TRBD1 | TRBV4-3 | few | TGCGCCAGCAGCCAAGTCACAGGGGAAGGAGGCTACACCTTC | CASSQVTGEGGYTF
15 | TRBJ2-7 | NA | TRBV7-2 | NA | TGTGCCAGCAGCTTAGGCAGCGGTAGCTCCTACGAGCAGTACTTC | CASSLGSGSSYEQYF